This T cell receptor (beta chain) appears in the sequencing data of a study of T-cell reconstitution after alpha-beta-depleted transplantation in children. As to this clonotype: Its antigen is still unknown.

General study results and limits: About two months after transplant, alpha-beta T cells reportedly came from several hundred expanded graft clones. After one year, T-cell counts and TCRbeta diversity mostly came from new T cells. TCRbeta diversity was high at day 60 in some patients (a result of surviving recipient T cells and thymic progenitors).

The library targeted TCRbeta and was prepared with unique molecular identifiers. TCRdb independently ran MiXCR on the PCR reads; one entry per CDR3 protein. In the table there are 500,000 to 600,000 distinct CDR3 sequences, 27% of which are singletons. Material: PBMCs, obtained before TCRalphabeta/CD19-depleted stem cell transplant. This receptor was taken from a boy in the first two years of life with Wiskott-Aldrich syndrome, due to receive a stem cell transplant.

CDR3 nucleotide sequence: TGTGCCAGCAGCTCTAAAGTTGGGGCGTCTTCCTCCTACGAGCAGTACTTC. Protein sequence: CASSSKVGASSSYEQYF. The chain carries TRBV7-9 and TRBJ2-7; tentative D call: TRBD1 (5 bases). The CDR3 totals 17 residues. V lost 4 bases to trimming and J lost 0 bases, with 19 bases between them. Germline lookup yields CDR1 SEHNR and CDR2 FQNEAQ (reference sequence).